This T cell receptor beta chain emerged from a study of blood T cell repertoires in COVID-19. At the level of the study: The cDNA or gDNA used as material had been derived from T cells, B-cell-depleted T cells, or PBMCs.

Repertoires were generated with immunoSEQ multiplex PCR, while TCRdb's copy carries only in-frame clones and drops some. The data show 370,000 or so clones, around 87% seen once. Recruitment covered 20 to 25 US areas and drew participants whose ages spanned roughly 18 to 100 years. Clinical history reported by participants formed the basis on which cohorts were assigned. The sample consisted of PBMCs or T cells enriched from blood (not recorded which). The sequence derives from a man aged 25 to 40 who had recovered from COVID-19.

The DNA of the CDR3 is TGTGCCAGTACTTGGGCGGGTTCGGTCGGGGCCAACGTCCTGACTTTC. It encodes CASTWAGSVGANVLTF. The rearrangement joins TRBV19 to TRBJ2-6, with a weak D call TRBD2 (5 bases). Trimming removed 7 bases at V and 4 bases at J, with 17 bases between. There are 16 residues in the CDR3. Germline values: CDR1 LNHDA, CDR2 SQIVND (reference sequence).